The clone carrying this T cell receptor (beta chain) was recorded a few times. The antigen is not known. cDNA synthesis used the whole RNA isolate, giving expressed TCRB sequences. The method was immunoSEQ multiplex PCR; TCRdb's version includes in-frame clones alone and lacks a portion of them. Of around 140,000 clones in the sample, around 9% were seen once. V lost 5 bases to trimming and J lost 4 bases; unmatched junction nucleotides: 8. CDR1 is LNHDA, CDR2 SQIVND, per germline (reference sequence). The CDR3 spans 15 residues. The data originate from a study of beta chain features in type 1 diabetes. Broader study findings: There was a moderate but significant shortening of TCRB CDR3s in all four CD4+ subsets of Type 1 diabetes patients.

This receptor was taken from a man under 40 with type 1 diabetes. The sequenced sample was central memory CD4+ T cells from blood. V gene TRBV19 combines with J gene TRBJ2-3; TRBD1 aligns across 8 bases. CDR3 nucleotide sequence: TGTGCCAGTAGTCAAACAGGGGGAAGGGCAGATACGCAGTATTTT. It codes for CASSQTGGRADTQYF.